The 30 T cell receptor beta chains presented below share a single source sample, sequenced in a study of monozygotic twins with inflammatory bowel disease. Each CDR3 protein gets one entry in TCRdb, which reprocessed the 5' RACE reads and gives no DNA. This sample's table has approximately 140,000 distinct CDR3 sequences. Sequenced material: blood. The receptor set was obtained from a human donor with ulcerative colitis or Crohn's disease, or a healthy co-twin of an affected twin (not recorded which).

This sequence joins TRBV12-3 or TRBV12-4 and TRBJ2-5; there is no DNA to check the TCRdb D call of TRBD2. The CDR3 contains 15 residues. The CDR3 loop is CASSFTGRGQETQYF.

This chain links TRBV3-1 with TRBJ2-2; TCRdb picks TRBD2, but there is no DNA to check that call. There are 18 residues in the CDR3. The germline gives CDR1 LGHDT, CDR2 YNNKEL (reference sequence). The chain's CDR3 is CASSPLSGLDYNTGELFF.

The chain links TRBV5-1 to TRBJ2-5; the D call of TRBD2 rests on TCRdb alone, since no DNA is present to check it. This CDR3 has 15 residues. Germline loops: CDR1 SGHRS, CDR2 YFSETQ. The chain's CDR3 is CASSPGLATIETQYF.

The genes are TRBV3-1 and TRBJ1-4; with no DNA, the TCRdb D assignment of TRBD1 cannot be verified. Per the germline V gene, CDR1 is LGHDT and CDR2 is YNNKEL (reference sequence). The CDR3 has 15 residues. The chain's CDR3 is CASSQGGPTGRKLFF.

This sequence joins TRBV13 and TRBJ2-2; the D gene TCRdb calls, TRBD2, cannot be checked with no DNA. The CDR3 runs to 16 residues. In germline, CDR1 is PRHDT, CDR2 FYEKMQ (reference sequence). The CDR3 is CASSLGLLEGHGELFF.

The V and J genes are TRBV4-1 and TRBJ1-2; TCRdb's D gene call, TRBD1, goes unchecked for lack of DNA. The CDR3 loop spans 15 amino acids. Germline V lookup: CDR1 MGHRA, CDR2 YSYEKL. The CDR3 reads CASSPGGRGAYGYTF.

The J gene is TRBJ2-2, the V gene TRBV27; the D call of TRBD2 rests on TCRdb alone, since no DNA is present to check it. CDR3 length: 16 amino acids. Per germline, CDR1 MNHEY and CDR2 SMNVEV (reference sequence). CDR3 in amino acids: CASSLSWGEVAGELFF.

The chain employs TRBV6-5 and TRBJ1-4; TCRdb picks TRBD1, but there is no DNA to check that call. CDR3 length: 18 residues. The germline gives CDR1 MNHEY, CDR2 SVGAGI. CDR3 residues: CASSYSNRGKRFGEKLFF.

The chain couples TRBV18 to TRBJ1-1. This CDR3 region has 14 residues. CDR1 KGHSH and CDR2 LQKENI come from the germline V gene. The CDR3 region is CASSPISFNTEAFF. Looking up the rest from reference TRBV18 and TRBJ1-1 gives the full variable domain: NAGVMQNPRHLVRRRGQEARLRCSPMKGHSHVYWYRQLPEEGLKFMVYLQKENIIDESGMPKERFSAEFPKEGPSILRIQQVVRGDSAAYFCASSPISFNTEAFFGQGTRLTVV.

The V and J genes are TRBV5-1 and TRBJ2-1; TCRdb calls TRBD2, which cannot be checked without DNA. The CDR3 runs 16 residues. Germline CDR1 SGHRS, CDR2 YFSETQ. CDR3: CASSLAGLAGPDEQFF.

The chain joins TRBV4-1 to TRBJ2-7; the D call from TCRdb, TRBD1, cannot be confirmed without DNA. Germline V gene data show CDR1 as MGHRA and CDR2 as YSYEKL. The CDR3 contains 16 residues. The CDR3 region is CASSHDPGGTLYEQYF.

This chain uses TRBV4-2 with TRBJ1-4. The CDR3 contains 17 residues. Germline V gives CDR1 LGHNA, CDR2 YNFKEQ. This chain's CDR3 is CASSQRPGGDLNEKLFF.

The chain combines TRBV7-6 with TRBJ2-1; no DNA is available, so the TRBD1 call from TCRdb remains unchecked. CDR1 and CDR2 (germline): SGHVS, FNYEAQ. The CDR3 totals 16 residues. CDR3: CASSWDSLNSYNEQFF.

This chain's CDR3 is CASSPDSSGEGYTF. This chain links TRBV18 with TRBJ1-2; TCRdb proposes TRBD1, but this gene call is untestable without DNA. CDR1 KGHSH and CDR2 LQKENI come from the germline V gene. This CDR3 spans 14 amino acids.

This chain joins TRBV12-3 or TRBV12-4 and TRBJ2-7; TCRdb gives TRBD2 as the D gene, but with no DNA this cannot be confirmed. The CDR3 extends over 12 amino acids. This chain's CDR3 is CASSFGEYEQYF.

CDR3 region: CASSFPRDGYTF. The rearrangement links TRBV7-9 to TRBJ1-2; TCRdb's D gene call, TRBD1, goes unchecked for lack of DNA. Germline CDR1 and CDR2: SEHNR and FQNEAQ (reference sequence). The CDR3 totals 12 residues. Drawing the rest from reference TRBV7-9 and TRBJ1-2, the complete variable domain is DTGVSQNPRHKITKRGQNVTFRCDPISEHNRLYWYRQTLGQGPEFLTYFQNEAQLEKSRLLSDRFSAERPKGSFSTLEIQRTEQGDSAMYLCASSFPRDGYTFGSGTRLTVV.

The chain employs TRBV13 and TRBJ1-5; lacking DNA, the TRBD1 call made by TCRdb goes unchecked. The CDR3 is made up of 14 amino acids. Germline values: CDR1 PRHDT, CDR2 FYEKMQ (reference sequence). This CDR3 is CASSPGQLVEAQHF.

The chain uses TRBV5-1 and TRBJ1-4; TCRdb designates TRBD1, a call that cannot be tested without DNA. The CDR3 has 17 amino acids. Germline V lookup: CDR1 SGHRS, CDR2 YFSETQ. Here the CDR3 reads CASRGQGAVKQDEKLFF.

The rearrangement joins TRBV4-2 to TRBJ1-3. This CDR3 contains 15 residues. CDR1 and CDR2 from the germline V gene are LGHNA and YNFKEQ. The CDR3 protein is CASSQDVQKGYTIYF.

V gene TRBV28 combines with J gene TRBJ1-6; TCRdb outputs TRBD1, but without DNA this stays unchecked. Per germline, CDR1 MDHEN and CDR2 SYDVKM. The CDR3 sequence is 16 residues long. CDR3: CASSSGQGFYNSPLHF.

This chain joins TRBV20-1 and TRBJ2-7; lacking DNA, the TRBD1 call made by TCRdb goes unchecked. Germline CDR1 reads DFQATT; CDR2 reads SNEGSKA (reference sequence). The CDR3 is made up of 14 amino acids. Here the CDR3 reads CSARPMGQSYEQYF.

This rearrangement joins TRBV6-4 to TRBJ2-1; the D call from TCRdb, TRBD1, cannot be confirmed without DNA. Germline V gene sequence: CDR1 MRHNA, CDR2 SNTAGT. The CDR3 consists of 13 residues. The chain's CDR3 is CASSMGGDNEQIF.

This chain uses TRBV5-1 with TRBJ1-1. Germline V gene data show CDR1 as SGHRS and CDR2 as YFSETQ. This CDR3 has 13 residues. This CDR3 is CASRLNENTEAFF.

The chain combines TRBV7-2 with TRBJ2-2; the D call of TRBD2 rests on TCRdb alone, since no DNA is present to check it. This CDR3 is built from 16 residues. From germline, CDR1 is SGHTA and CDR2 FQGNSA. Here the CDR3 reads CASTQGLAAYTGELFF.

This chain joins TRBV6-2 or TRBV6-3 and TRBJ2-3. The germline V gene has CDR1 MNHEY and CDR2 SVGEGT. The CDR3 is made up of 11 amino acids. CDR3 residues: CASTFQNTQYF.

The chain recombines TRBV5-1 with TRBJ1-2. From germline, CDR1 is SGHRS and CDR2 YFSETQ. The length of the CDR3 is 13 residues. CDR3 in amino acids: CASSLGPDYGYTF.

The chain combines TRBV5-1 with TRBJ2-1. Germline-derived CDR1 and CDR2 are SGHRS and YFSETQ. The CDR3 sequence is 13 residues long. This chain's CDR3 is CASSLEVYNEQFF.

V and J are TRBV7-9 and TRBJ2-5; the D call from TCRdb, TRBD2, cannot be confirmed without DNA. Germline CDR1 SEHNR, CDR2 FQNEAQ (reference sequence). The CDR3 is made up of 15 amino acids. The CDR3 reads CASSGEKGPRITQYF.

This sequence joins TRBV5-1 and TRBJ2-3; as DNA is missing, the TRBD1 call by TCRdb cannot be tested. Germline V gene sequence: CDR1 SGHRS, CDR2 YFSETQ. The CDR3 is made up of 15 amino acids. CDR3 sequence: CASSLPGAGTDTQYF.

The genes are TRBV7-9 and TRBJ1-1; TCRdb calls TRBD1, which cannot be checked without DNA. Germline values: CDR1 SEHNR, CDR2 FQNEAQ (reference sequence). CDR3 length: 14 amino acids. The CDR3 loop reads CASTIDRGVTEAFF.